This T cell receptor beta chain appears in the sequencing data of a study of cytomegalovirus exposure and HLA in healthy donors. Germline V gene data show CDR1 as SQVTM and CDR2 as ANQGSEA. The CDR3 runs to 14 residues. V shed 2 bases and J 8 bases; nucleotides not matched to a gene: 11. Vbeta (60) and Jbeta (13) primers were used in the PCR. TCRdb's copy holds only in-frame clones and misses some; the assay was immunoSEQ multiplex PCR. The data hold some 200,000 clones, with roughly 80% observed a single time. The donors, nominally healthy at sampling, likely had unrecorded immune exposures. Sequenced: PBMCs. J is TRBJ1-2 and V is TRBV29-1; 7 positions agree with TRBD1. The TCR originated in a man aged 45-65 years in good health and CMV-seronegative. Here the CDR3 reads CSVEIRGRLRGYTF. Written as DNA, the CDR3 is TGCAGCGTTGAAATTAGGGGGCGGCTGAGGGGCTACACCTTC.